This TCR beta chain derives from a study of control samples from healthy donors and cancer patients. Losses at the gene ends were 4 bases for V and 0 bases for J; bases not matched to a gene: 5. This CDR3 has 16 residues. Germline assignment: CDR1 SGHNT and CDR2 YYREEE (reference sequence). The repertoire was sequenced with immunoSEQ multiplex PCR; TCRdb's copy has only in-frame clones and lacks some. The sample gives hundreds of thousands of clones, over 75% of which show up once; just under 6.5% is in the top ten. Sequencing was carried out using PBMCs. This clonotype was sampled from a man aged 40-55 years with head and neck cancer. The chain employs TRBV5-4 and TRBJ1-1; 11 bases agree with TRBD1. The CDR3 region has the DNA TGTGCCAGCAGCACAGGACAGGGGGCGATGAACACTGAAGCTTTCTTT. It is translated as CASSTGQGAMNTEAFF.